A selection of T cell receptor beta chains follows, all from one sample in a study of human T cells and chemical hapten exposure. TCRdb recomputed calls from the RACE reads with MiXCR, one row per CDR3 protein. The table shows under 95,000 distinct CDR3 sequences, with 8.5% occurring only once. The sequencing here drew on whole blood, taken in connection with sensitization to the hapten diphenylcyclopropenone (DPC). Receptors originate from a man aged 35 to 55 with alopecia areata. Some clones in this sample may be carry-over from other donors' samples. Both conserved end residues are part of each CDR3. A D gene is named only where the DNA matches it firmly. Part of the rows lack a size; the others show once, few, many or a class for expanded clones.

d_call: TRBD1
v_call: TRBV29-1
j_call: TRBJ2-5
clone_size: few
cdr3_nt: TGCAGCGCCACCGCAGGGGGCTCCCAAGGGACCCAGTACTTC
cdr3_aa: CSATAGGSQGTQYF

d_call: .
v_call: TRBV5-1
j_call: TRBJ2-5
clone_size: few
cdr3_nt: TGCGCCAGCAGCTTGGCGGGGCTCGGTGGATCGGAGACCCAGTACTTC
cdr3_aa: CASSLAGLGGSETQYF

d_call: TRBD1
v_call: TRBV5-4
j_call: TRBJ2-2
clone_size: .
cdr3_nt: TGTGCCAGCAGCCTACAGGGGGCCGGCACCGGGGAGCTGTTTTTT
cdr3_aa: CASSLQGAGTGELFF

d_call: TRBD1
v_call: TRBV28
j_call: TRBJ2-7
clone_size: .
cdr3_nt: TGTGCCAGCAGTTTAGCCCTCTCCGGGACAGGCCCTGGTTTAGAGCAGTACTTC
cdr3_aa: CASSLALSGTGPGLEQYF

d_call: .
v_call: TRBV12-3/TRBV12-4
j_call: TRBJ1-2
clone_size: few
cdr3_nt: TGTGCCAGCAGCCGGACCCTGGGGTATGGCTACACCTTC
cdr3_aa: CASSRTLGYGYTF

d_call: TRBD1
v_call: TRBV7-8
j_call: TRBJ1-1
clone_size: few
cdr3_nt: TGTGCCAGCAGCTTTCCGGCCGGGACAGGGGGCACTGAAGCTTTCTTT
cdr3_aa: CASSFPAGTGGTEAFF

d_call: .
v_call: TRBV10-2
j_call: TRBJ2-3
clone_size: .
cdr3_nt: TGCGCCAGCAGTGAAAGAGACGCCAGGAAAATAGATACGCAGTATTTT
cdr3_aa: CASSERDARKIDTQYF

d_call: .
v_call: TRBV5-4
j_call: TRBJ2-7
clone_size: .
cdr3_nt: TGTGCCAGCAGCTTGGAGACAGTTGGTCCTCTGGGGGAGCAGTACTTC
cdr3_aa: CASSLETVGPLGEQYF

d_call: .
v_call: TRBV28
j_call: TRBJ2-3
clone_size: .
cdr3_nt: TGTGCCAGCAGTTCTAGGGACGGAACAAGGGGCACAGATACGCAGTATTTT
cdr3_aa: CASSSRDGTRGTDTQYF

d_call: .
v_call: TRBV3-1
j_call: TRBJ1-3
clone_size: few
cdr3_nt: TGTGCCAGCAGCCAGGGGGATAACACCATATATTTT
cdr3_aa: CASSQGDNTIYF

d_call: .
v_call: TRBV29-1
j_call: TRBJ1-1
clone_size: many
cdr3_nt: TGCAGCGTTCGACACCTGAACACTGAAGCTTTCTTT
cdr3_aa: CSVRHLNTEAFF

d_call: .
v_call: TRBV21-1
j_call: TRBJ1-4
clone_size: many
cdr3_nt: TGTGCCAGCAGCCCTATGGCGACCTGGGACAGGGCGCGGACTAATGAAAAACTGTTTTTT
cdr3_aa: CASSPMATWDRARTNEKLFF

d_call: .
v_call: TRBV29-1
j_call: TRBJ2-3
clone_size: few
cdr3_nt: TGCAGCGTTAGTAGTGGAGATACGCAGTATTTT
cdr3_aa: CSVSSGDTQYF

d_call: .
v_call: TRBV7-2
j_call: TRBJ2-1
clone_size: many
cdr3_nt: TGTGCCAGCAGCTTAGGCCCGGAGCAGTTCTTC
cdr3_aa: CASSLGPEQFF

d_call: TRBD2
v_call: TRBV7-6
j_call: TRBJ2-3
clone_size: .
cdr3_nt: TGTGCCAGCAGTCTCGGACTAGCGGGAGGACAGGGCACAGATACGCAGTATTTT
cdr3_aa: CASSLGLAGGQGTDTQYF

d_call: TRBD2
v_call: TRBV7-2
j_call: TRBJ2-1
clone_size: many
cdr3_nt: TGTGCCAGCAGACCCTCTCTAGCGGGTGGCAATGAGCAGTTCTTC
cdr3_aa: CASRPSLAGGNEQFF

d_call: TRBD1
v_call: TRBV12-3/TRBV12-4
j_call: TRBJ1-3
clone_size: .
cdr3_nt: TGTGCCAGCAGGACGCCAGGGGACAGCTCTGGAAACACCATATATTTT
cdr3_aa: CASRTPGDSSGNTIYF

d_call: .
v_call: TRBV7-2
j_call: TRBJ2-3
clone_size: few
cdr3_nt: TGTGCCAGCAGCCTATTGCCCCCTCCGCAAGATACGCAGTATTTT
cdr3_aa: CASSLLPPPQDTQYF

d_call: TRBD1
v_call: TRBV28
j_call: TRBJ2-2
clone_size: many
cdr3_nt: TGTGCCAGCAACACAGGGGGCATCACCGGGGAGCTGTTTTTT
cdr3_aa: CASNTGGITGELFF

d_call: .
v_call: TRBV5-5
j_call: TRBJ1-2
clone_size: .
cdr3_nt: TGTTCACGGGGCTCTCCTAACTATGGCTACACCTTC
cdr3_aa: CSRGSPNYGYTF

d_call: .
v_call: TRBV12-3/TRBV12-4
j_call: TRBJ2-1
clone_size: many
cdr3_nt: TGTGCCAGCAGCCAGACTAGTTTGCATGGTGAGCAGTTCTTC
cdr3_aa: CASSQTSLHGEQFF

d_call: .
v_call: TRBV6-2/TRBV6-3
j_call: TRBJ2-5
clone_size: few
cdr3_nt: TGTGCCAGCAGCCTTACTCGTAACATTAAGCAAGAGACCCAGTACTTC
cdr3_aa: CASSLTRNIKQETQYF

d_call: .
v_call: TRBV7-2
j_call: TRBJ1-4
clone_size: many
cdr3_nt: TGTGCCAGCAGCATTGGACAGACAACTAATGAAAAACTGTTTTTT
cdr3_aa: CASSIGQTTNEKLFF

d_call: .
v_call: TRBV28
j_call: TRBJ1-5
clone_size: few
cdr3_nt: TGTGCCAGCAGGATGGGGGGGCAGGGAGGACAGCCCCAGCATTTT
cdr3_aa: CASRMGGQGGQPQHF

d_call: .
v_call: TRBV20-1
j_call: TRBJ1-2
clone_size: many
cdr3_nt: TGCAGTGCTAGAGCCCTAGGGAGCTCCTATGGCTACACCTTC
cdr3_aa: CSARALGSSYGYTF

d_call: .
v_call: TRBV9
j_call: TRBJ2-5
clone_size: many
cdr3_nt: TGTGCCAGCAGGGGGGAGTCTGAGACCCAGTACTTC
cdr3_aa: CASRGESETQYF

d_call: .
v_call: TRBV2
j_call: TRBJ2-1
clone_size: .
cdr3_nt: TGTGCCAGCAGTGAGTCTCGGAAGACTCAGGATGAGCAGTTCTTC
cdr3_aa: CASSESRKTQDEQFF

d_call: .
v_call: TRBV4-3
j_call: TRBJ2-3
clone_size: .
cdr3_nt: TGCGCCAGCAGCCAAGAAGGGCTAGCGAGCACAGATACGCAGTATTTT
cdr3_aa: CASSQEGLASTDTQYF

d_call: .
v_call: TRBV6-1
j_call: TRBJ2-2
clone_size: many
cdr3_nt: TGTGCCAGCATCAACTCTGGGAAGAACACCGGGGAGCTGTTTTTT
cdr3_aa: CASINSGKNTGELFF

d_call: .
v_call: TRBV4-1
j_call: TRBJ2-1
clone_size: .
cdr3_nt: TGCGCCAGCAGCTATCGCCCCGACTACAATGAGCAGTTCTTC
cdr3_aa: CASSYRPDYNEQFF

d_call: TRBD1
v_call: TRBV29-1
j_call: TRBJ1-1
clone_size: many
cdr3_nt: TGCAGCGTTCGACAGGGAGATGAGTGGAACACTGAAGCTTTCTTT
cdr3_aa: CSVRQGDEWNTEAFF

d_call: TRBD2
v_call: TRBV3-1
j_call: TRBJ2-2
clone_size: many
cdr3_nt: TGTGCCAGCAGCCCCTCTTTTAGCGGGAGACTGCGGACCGGGGAGCTGTTTTTT
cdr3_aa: CASSPSFSGRLRTGELFF

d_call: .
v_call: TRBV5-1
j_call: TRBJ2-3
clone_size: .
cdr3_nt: TGCGCCAGCAGCCCAATTGGCGGGCTCCTCACAGATACGCAGTATTTT
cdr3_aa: CASSPIGGLLTDTQYF

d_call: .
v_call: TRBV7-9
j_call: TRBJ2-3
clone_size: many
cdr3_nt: TGTGCCAGCAGCTTTAGAGATACGCAGTATTTT
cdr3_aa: CASSFRDTQYF

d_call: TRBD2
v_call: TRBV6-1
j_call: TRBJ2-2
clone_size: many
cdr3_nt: TGTGCCAGCAGGAGAGAATGGGCTAGCGGGGCCACCGGGGAGCTGTTTTTT
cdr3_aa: CASRREWASGATGELFF

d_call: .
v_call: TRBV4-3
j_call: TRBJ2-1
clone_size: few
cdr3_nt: TGCGCCAGCAGCCAAGTACCTACCCCTGAGCAGTTCTTC
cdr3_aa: CASSQVPTPEQFF

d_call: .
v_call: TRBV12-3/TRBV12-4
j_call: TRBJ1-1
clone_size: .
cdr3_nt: TGTGCCAGCAGGGGGGGGATTAGGAACACTGAAGCTTTCTTT
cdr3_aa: CASRGGIRNTEAFF

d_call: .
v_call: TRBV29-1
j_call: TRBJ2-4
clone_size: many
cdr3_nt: TGCAGCGTCGCGGTATGGGGGCGAGAGAACATTCAGTACTTC
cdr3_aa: CSVAVWGRENIQYF

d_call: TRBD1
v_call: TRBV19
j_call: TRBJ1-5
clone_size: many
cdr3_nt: TGTGCCAGTAGTGCCCAGACAGGGTGGGGAGATCAGCCCCAGCATTTT
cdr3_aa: CASSAQTGWGDQPQHF

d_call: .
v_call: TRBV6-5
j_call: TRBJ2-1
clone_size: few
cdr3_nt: TGTGCCAGCACCTCTGTGCGGGATATCTCCTACAATGAGCAGTTCTTC
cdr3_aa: CASTSVRDISYNEQFF

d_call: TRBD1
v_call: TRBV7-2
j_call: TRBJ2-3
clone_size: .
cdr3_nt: TGTGCCAGCAGCTCCAGGACAGGGGGACTCGGGGATACGCAGTATTTT
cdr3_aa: CASSSRTGGLGDTQYF

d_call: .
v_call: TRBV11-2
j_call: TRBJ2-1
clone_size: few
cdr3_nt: TGTGCCAGCAGCCATAGCGGATTTGATAATGAGCAGTTCTTC
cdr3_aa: CASSHSGFDNEQFF

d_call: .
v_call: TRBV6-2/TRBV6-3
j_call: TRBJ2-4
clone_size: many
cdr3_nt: TGTGCCAGCAGTTACGACTTAGCCAAAAACATTCAGTACTTC
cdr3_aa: CASSYDLAKNIQYF

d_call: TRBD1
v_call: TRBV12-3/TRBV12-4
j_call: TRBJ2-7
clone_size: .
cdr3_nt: TGTGCCAGCAGTCAGTCCGGGACAGGGTTTGACGAGCAGTACTTC
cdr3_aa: CASSQSGTGFDEQYF

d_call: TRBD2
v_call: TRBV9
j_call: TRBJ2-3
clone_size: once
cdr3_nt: TGTGCCAGCAGCGTAGATAATAGCGGGAGTATCGGGGCAGATACGCAGTATTTT
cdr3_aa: CASSVDNSGSIGADTQYF

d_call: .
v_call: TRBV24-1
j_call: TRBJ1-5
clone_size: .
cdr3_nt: TGTGCCACCAGTGTTTCAGGGGACAATCAGCCCCAGCATTTT
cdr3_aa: CATSVSGDNQPQHF

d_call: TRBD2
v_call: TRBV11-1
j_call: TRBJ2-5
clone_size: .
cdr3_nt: TGTGCCAGCAGCCCCCGGGGCCTAGCGGGAGGAGAGACCCAGTACTTC
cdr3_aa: CASSPRGLAGGETQYF

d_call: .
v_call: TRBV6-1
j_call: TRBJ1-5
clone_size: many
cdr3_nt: TGTGCCAGCAACGACAGTGGTGGAAATCAGCCCCAGCATTTT
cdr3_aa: CASNDSGGNQPQHF

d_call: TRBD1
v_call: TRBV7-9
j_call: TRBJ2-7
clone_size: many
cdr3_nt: TGTGCCAGCAGCTTATCCCACAGGGGGCAGGACGAGCAGTACTTC
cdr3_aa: CASSLSHRGQDEQYF

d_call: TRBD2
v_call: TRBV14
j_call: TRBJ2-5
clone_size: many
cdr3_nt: TGTGCCAGCAGCCAAGATCCTAGCGGCCGATTCGGGACCCAGTACTTC
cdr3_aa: CASSQDPSGRFGTQYF

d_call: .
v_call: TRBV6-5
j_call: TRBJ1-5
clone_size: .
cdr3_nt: TGTGCCAGCAGTCCCGGGGGGGCAGATAGCAATCAGCCCCAGCATTTT
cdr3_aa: CASSPGGADSNQPQHF

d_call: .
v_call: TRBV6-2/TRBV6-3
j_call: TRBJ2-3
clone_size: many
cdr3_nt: TGTGCCAGCAGTTACGAGAGGGTCGGGCAGTATTTT
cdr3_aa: CASSYERVGQYF

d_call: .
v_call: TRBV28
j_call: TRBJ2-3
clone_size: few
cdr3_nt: TGTGCCAGCAGTTTGCGAGGGGCCTCTGGAGATACGCAGTATTTT
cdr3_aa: CASSLRGASGDTQYF

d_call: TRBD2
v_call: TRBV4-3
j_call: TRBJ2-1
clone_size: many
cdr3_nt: TGCGCCAGCAGCCAAGATGACCCTAGCGGGGTTTCCTACAATGAGCAGTTCTTC
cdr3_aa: CASSQDDPSGVSYNEQFF